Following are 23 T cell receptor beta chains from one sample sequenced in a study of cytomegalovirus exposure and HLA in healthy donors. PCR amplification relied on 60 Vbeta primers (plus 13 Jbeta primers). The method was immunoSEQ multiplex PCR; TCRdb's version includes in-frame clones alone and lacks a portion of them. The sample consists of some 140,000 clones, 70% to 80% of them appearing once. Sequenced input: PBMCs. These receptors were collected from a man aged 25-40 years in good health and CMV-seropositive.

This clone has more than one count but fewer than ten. The CDR3 reads CASSQRASGRETQYF. For the CDR3, the DNA is TGCGCCAGCAGCCAGAGGGCTAGCGGGAGGGAGACCCAGTACTTC. This chain joins TRBV5-1 and TRBJ2-5, with 11 bases lining up with TRBD2. The CDR3 spans 15 residues. Germline values: CDR1 SGHRS, CDR2 YFSETQ. Trimming took 4 bases from V and 5 from J; bases not matched to a gene: 7.

CDR3: CASSQGGGRKNTEAFF. DNA of the CDR3: TGCGCCAGCAGCCAAGGGGGAGGGCGGAAGAACACTGAAGCTTTCTTT. The V and J genes are TRBV4-1 and TRBJ1-1; D gene ambiguous. The V gene's germline CDR1 is MGHRA and CDR2 YSYEKL. The CDR3 extends over 16 amino acids. V shed 1 base and J shed 1 base, with 13 bases lying between them.

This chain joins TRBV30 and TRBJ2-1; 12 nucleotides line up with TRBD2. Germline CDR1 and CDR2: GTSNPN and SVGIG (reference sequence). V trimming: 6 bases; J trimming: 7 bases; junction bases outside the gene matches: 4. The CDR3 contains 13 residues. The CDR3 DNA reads TGTGCCTGCAGACTAGCGGGAGTTAATGAGCAGTTCTTC. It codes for CACRLAGVNEQFF.

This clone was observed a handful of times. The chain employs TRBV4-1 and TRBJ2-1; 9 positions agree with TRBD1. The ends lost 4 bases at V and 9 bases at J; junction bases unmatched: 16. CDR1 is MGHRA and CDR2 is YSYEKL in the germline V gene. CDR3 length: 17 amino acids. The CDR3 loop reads CASSLPPGQGSFGEQFF. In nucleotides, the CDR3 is TGCGCCAGCAGCCTACCCCCGGGACAGGGTTCTTTCGGTGAGCAGTTCTTC.

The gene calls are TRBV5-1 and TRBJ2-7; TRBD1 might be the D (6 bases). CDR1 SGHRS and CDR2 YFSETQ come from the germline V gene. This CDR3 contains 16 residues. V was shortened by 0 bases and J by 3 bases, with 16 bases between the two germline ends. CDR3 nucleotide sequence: TGCGCCAGCAGCTTGGGTGGCTCCGGGACAATCTACGAGCAGTACTTC. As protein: CASSLGGSGTIYEQYF. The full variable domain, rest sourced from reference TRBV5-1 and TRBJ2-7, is KAGVTQTPRYLIKTRGQQVTLSCSPISGHRSVSWYQQTPGQGLQFLFEYFSETQRNKGNFPGRFSGRQFSNSRSEMNVSTLELGDSALYLCASSLGGSGTIYEQYFGPGTRLTVT.

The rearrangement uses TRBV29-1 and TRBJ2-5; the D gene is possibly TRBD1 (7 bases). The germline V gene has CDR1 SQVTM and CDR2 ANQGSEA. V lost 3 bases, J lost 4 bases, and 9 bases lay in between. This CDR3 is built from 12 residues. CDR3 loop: CSVEEGAETQYF. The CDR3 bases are TGCAGCGTTGAGGAGGGGGCAGAGACCCAGTACTTC.

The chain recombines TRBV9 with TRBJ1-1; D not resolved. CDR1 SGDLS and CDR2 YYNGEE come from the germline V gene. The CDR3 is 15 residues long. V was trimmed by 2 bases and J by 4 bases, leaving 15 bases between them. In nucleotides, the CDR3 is TGTGCCAGCAGCGTGGGATCGACCCGGGGCACTGAAGCTTTCTTT. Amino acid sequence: CASSVGSTRGTEAFF.

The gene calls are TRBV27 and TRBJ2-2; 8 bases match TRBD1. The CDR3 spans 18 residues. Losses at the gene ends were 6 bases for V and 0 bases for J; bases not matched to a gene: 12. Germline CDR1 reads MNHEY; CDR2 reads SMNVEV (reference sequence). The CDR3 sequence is CASSTLLTGVTNTGELFF. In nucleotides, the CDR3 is TGTGCCAGCAGCACGCTTTTGACAGGGGTCACGAACACCGGGGAGCTGTTTTTT.

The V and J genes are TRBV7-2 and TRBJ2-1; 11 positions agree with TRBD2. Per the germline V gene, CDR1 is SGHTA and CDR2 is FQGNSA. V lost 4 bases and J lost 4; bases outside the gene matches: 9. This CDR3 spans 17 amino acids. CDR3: CASSSRHSGGAYNEQFF. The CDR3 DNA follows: TGTGCCAGCAGCTCCCGGCATAGCGGGGGGGCGTACAATGAGCAGTTCTTC.

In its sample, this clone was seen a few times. The CDR3 region is CAIRGGRGLSTDTQYF. The DNA of the CDR3 is TGTGCCATCAGAGGCGGGAGGGGCCTGAGCACAGATACGCAGTATTTT. The chain employs TRBV10-3 and TRBJ2-3; TRBD2 aligns across 9 bases. The V gene's germline CDR1 is ENHRY and CDR2 SYGVKD. The CDR3 sequence is 16 residues long. V lost 6 bases, J lost 0 bases, and 7 bases stayed unmatched.

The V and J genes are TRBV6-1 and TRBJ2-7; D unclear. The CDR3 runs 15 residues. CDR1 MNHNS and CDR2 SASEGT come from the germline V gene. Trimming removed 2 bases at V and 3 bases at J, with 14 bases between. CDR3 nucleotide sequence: TGTGCCAGCAGTGAACGGGTCAGCAAGTACTACGAGCAGTACTTC. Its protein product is CASSERVSKYYEQYF.

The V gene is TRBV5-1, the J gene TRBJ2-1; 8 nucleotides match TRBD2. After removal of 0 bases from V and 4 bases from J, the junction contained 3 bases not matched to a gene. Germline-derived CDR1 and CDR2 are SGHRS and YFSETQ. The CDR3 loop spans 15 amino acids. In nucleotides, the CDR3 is TGCGCCAGCAGCTTGGACGGGAGGGATTACAATGAGCAGTTCTTC. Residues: CASSLDGRDYNEQFF.

CDR3 region: CASSSLGADTQYF. The CDR3 DNA reads as TGTGCCAGCAGCTCCCTAGGGGCAGATACGCAGTATTTT. V and J are TRBV7-9 and TRBJ2-3, with D possibly being TRBD1 (5 bases). Germline CDR1 SEHNR, CDR2 FQNEAQ (reference sequence). Trimming cost V 4 bases and J 4 bases, with 9 bases left between them. The CDR3 covers 13 residues.

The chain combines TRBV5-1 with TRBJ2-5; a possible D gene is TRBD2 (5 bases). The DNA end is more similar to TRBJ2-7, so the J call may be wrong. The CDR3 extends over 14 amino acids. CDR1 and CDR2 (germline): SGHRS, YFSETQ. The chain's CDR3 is CASSGQDFSYEQYF. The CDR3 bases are TGCGCCAGCAGCGGTCAGGACTTCTCCTACGAGCAGTACTTC.

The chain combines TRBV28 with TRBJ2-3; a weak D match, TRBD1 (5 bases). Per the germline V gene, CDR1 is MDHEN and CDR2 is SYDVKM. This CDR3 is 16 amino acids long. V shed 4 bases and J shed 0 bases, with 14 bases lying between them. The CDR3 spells CASSSTTVSSTDTQYF. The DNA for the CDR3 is TGTGCCAGCAGTTCGACGACAGTATCTAGCACAGATACGCAGTATTTT.

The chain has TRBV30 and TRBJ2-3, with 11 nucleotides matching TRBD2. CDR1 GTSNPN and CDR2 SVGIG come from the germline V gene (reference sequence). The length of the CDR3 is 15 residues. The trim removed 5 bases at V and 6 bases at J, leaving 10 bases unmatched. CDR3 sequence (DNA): TGTGCCTGGGACACCGTAGCGGGGGGGTTGGATACGCAGTATTTT. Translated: CAWDTVAGGLDTQYF.

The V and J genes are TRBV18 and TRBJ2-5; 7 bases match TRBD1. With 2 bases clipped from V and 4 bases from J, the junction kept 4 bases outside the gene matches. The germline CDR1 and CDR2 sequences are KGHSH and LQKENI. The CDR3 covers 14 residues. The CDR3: CASSPGQAAETQYF. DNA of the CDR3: TGTGCCAGCTCACCAGGACAGGCTGCAGAGACCCAGTACTTC.

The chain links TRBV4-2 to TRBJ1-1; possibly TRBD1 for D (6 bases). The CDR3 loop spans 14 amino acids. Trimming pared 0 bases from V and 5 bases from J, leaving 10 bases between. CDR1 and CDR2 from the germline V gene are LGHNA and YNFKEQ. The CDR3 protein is CASSQDLRGTEAFF. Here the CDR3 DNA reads TGTGCCAGCAGCCAAGATCTGAGGGGGACTGAAGCTTTCTTT.

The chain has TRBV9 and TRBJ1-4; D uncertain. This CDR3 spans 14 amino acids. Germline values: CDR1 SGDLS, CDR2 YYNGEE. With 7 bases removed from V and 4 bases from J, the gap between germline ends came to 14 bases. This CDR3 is CASGPRRVNEKLFF. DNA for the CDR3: TGTGCCAGCGGGCCGAGGAGGGTTAATGAAAAACTGTTTTTT.

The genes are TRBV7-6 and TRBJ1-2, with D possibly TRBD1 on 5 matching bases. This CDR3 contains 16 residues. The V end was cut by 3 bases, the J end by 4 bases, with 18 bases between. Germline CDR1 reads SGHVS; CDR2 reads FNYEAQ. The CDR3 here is CASSLRDWYSAYGYTF. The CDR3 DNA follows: TGTGCCAGCAGCTTGAGGGACTGGTACAGCGCCTATGGCTACACCTTC.

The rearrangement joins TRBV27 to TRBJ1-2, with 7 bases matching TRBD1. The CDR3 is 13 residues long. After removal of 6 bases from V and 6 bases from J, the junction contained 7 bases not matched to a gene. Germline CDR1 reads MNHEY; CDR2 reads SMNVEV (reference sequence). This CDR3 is CASSLLTGNGYTF. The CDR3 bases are TGTGCCAGCAGCCTACTGACAGGGAATGGCTACACCTTC.

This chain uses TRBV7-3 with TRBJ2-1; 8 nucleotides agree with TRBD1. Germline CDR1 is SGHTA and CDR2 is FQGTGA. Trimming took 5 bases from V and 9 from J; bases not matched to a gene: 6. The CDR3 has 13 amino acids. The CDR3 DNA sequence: TGTGCCAGCAGCCAGGATGACAGGGGTGAGCAGTTCTTC. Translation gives CASSQDDRGEQFF. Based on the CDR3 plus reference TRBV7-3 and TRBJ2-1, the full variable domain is GAGVSQTPSNKVTEKGKYVELRCDPISGHTALYWYRQSLGQGPEFLIYFQGTGAADDSGLPNDRFFAVRPEGSVSTLKIQRTERGDSAVYLCASSQDDRGEQFFGPGTRLTVL.

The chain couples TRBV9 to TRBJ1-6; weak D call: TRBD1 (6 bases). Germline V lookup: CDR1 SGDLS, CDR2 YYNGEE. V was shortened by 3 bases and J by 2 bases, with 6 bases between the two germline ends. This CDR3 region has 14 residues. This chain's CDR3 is CASSGDTYNSPLHF. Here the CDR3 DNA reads TGTGCCAGCAGCGGGGACACCTATAATTCACCCCTCCACTTT.